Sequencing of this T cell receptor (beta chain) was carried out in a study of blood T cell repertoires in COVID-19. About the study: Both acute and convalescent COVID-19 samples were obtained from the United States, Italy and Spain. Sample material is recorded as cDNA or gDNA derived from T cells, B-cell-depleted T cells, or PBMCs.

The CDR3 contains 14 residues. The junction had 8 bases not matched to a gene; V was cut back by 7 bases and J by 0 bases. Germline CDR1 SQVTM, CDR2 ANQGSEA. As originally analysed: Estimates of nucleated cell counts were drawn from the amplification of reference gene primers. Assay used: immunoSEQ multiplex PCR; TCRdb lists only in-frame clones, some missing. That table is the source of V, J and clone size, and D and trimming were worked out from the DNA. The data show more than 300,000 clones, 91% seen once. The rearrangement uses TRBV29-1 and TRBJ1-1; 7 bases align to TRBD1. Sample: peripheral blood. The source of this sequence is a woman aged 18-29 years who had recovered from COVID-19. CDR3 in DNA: TGCAGCGCCCAGGCAACAGGGGTGAACACTGAAGCTTTCTTT. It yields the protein CSAQATGVNTEAFF.